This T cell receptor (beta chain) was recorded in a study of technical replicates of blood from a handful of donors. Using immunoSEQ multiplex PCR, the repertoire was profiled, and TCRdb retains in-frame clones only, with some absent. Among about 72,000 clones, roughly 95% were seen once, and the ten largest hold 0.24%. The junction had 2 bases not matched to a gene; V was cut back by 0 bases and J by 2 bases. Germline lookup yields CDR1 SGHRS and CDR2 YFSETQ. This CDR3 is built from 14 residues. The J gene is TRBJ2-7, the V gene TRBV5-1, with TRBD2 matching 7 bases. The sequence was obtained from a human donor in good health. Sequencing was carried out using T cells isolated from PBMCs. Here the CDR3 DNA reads TGCGCCAGCAGCTTGGTCGCGGGGGCCTACGAGCAGTACTTC. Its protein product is CASSLVAGAYEQYF.